The 7 T cell receptor beta chains below all came from one sample that was sequenced in a study of Graves' ophthalmopathy and Graves' hyperthyroidism (dated by TCRdb to 2017 to 2018). TCRdb names Illumina HiSeq 2000 as the instrument used. TCR beta CDR3 regions were amplified from RNA transcripts for repertoire sequencing. A first-round RT-PCR used HTBI primers with the Qiagen OneStep RT-PCR kit, followed by a second-round multiplex PCR, size selection and purification. TCRdb redid the processing of the public reads, applying fastp at Q25 and MiXCR, and retained in-frame beta chains. Here each entry gathers all rows of one CDR3 protein and keeps the most common genes and DNA. The sample data list about 420,000 distinct CDR3 sequences, and about 21% of these were observed just once. Around 3.1% of the sample is taken by the ten largest. The specimen was peripheral blood. Receptors originate from a woman younger than 35 with stable Graves' hyperthyroidism. Donor details come from another sample of the same person, matched by shared clones.

The chain is built from TRBV6-2 or TRBV6-3 and TRBJ2-7; 13 bases match TRBD2. CDR1 is MNHEY, CDR2 SVGEGT, per germline. V trimming: 0 bases; J trimming: 6 bases; junction bases outside the gene matches: 14. CDR3 size: 19 residues. CDR3 bases: TGTGCCAGCAGTTACTCGAAGGGTTTACTAGCGGGAGGGCATGGCGAGCAGTACTTC. It is translated as CASSYSKGLLAGGHGEQYF.

For this clonotype: A read error may be the cause here, since a much bigger clone is one base away. This chain joins TRBV6-5 and TRBJ2-7; the D gene is possibly TRBD2 (6 bases). Germline V gene sequence: CDR1 MNHEY, CDR2 SVGAGI. The CDR3 sequence is 14 residues long. The CDR3 region is CAISYSGGYYEQYF. DNA for the CDR3: TGTGCCATCAGTTACTCCGGGGGATACTACGAGCAGTACTTC.

This clonotype was counted once. This may come from a read error, since a much larger clone is one base off. The gene calls are TRBV2 and TRBJ2-5; 7 bases line up with TRBD1. The length of the CDR3 is 14 residues. The germline gives CDR1 SNHLY, CDR2 FYNNEI. The CDR3 bases are TGTGCCAGCAGTGCCGGGACAGCCCAAGATACCCAGTACTTC. Its translation is CASSAGTAQDTQYF.

In its sample, this clonotype was seen a few times. The V gene is TRBV13, the J gene TRBJ2-7, with a weak D call TRBD1 (5 bases). The length of the CDR3 is 12 residues. V was pared by 4 bases and J by 6 bases, with 10 bases between. From germline, CDR1 is PRHDT and CDR2 FYEKMQ (reference sequence). CDR3 amino acids: CASSWTSSEQYF. DNA of the CDR3: TGTGCCAGCAGCTGGACATCGTCCGAGCAGTACTTC.

This clonotype was recorded many times. The V call is TRBV6-5, the J call TRBJ1-1; a weak D match, TRBD1 (6 bases). V was shortened by 0 bases and J by 1 base, with 9 bases between the two germline ends. The germline gives CDR1 MNHEY, CDR2 SVGAGI. The CDR3 is 15 residues long. The CDR3 region is CASSYSDRPNTEAFF. In nucleotides, the CDR3 is TGTGCCAGCAGTTACTCTGACAGGCCGAACACTGAAGCTTTCTTT.

As regards this clonotype: At one end the junction does not follow the germline gene, possibly because of a read error. The chain links TRBV6-5 to TRBJ2-5, with no clear D. CDR3 length: 13 amino acids. Per germline, CDR1 MNHEY and CDR2 SVGAGI. CDR3 coding DNA: TGTGCCAGCAGTTTAGTTCCGGCCAGTTTGATCGACTTC. Translating it yields CASSLVPASLIDF.

This clonotype has a count of ten or more. The rearrangement uses TRBV20-1 and TRBJ2-7; unclear D gene. Germline V gives CDR1 DFQATT, CDR2 SNEGSKA (reference sequence). The CDR3 covers 11 residues. V lost 6 bases and J 5 bases, leaving 11 bases between the germline ends. CDR3 sequence: CSARFRHEQYF. In nucleotides, the CDR3 is TGCAGTGCCAGGTTTAGACACGAGCAGTACTTC.